This entry lists 20 T cell receptor beta chains sequenced from one sample in a study of beta chain features in type 1 diabetes. The whole isolated RNA underwent reverse transcription, so sequencing captured expressed TCRB transcripts. Generated by immunoSEQ multiplex PCR, the TCRdb table keeps only in-frame clones and is missing some. This repertoire shows hundreds of thousands of clones, over 10% found once; its top ten account for approximately 0.011%. General study points: Moderate but significant shortening of TCRB CDR3s was recorded in all four CD4+ subsets from Type 1 diabetes patients.

Antigen specificity for these receptors is unknown. The sequencing input was naive CD4+ T cells from blood. Source of these receptors: a woman aged 18-29 years with type 1 diabetes.

This clone has more than one count but fewer than ten. This chain joins TRBV18 and TRBJ1-5, with D unresolved. The CDR3 has 17 residues. V was clipped by 2 bases and J by 0 bases, with 14 bases between them. CDR1 KGHSH and CDR2 LQKENI come from the germline V gene. Written as DNA, the CDR3 is TGTGCCAGCTCACCAAGGAACAGAGGGTATAGCAATCAGCCCCAGCATTTT. It is translated as CASSPRNRGYSNQPQHF.

The chain joins TRBV9 to TRBJ1-4; D is undetermined. Germline V gives CDR1 SGDLS, CDR2 YYNGEE. Trimming left V 3 bases short and J 2 bases short, with 8 bases between. This CDR3 is built from 14 residues. CDR3 amino acids: CASSAGLTNEKLFF. CDR3 nucleotides: TGTGCCAGCAGCGCCGGGTTGACTAATGAAAAACTGTTTTTT.

This clone turned up a few times. This CDR3 reads CASSLRRGEKLFF. CDR3 DNA: TGTGCCAGCAGTTTGCGGAGGGGAGAAAAACTGTTTTTT. This chain links TRBV6-5 with TRBJ1-4; possibly TRBD1 for D (5 bases). The CDR3 is 13 residues long. In germline, CDR1 is MNHEY, CDR2 SVGAGI. V gave up 4 bases and J gave up 8 bases, with 11 bases separating them.

V and J are TRBV30 and TRBJ1-1; maybe TRBD1 (6 bases). This CDR3 is built from 11 residues. Germline V lookup: CDR1 GTSNPN, CDR2 SVGIG (reference sequence). Trimming took off 5 bases at V and 11 bases at J, with 15 bases between the two ends. This chain's CDR3 is CAWERGFGAFF. CDR3 DNA sequence: TGTGCCTGGGAAAGGGGGTTCGGGGCTTTCTTT.

The chain links TRBV20-1 to TRBJ1-2, with 7 positions matching TRBD1. CDR3 size: 11 residues. Germline V gene lookup returns CDR1 DFQATT and CDR2 SNEGSKA (reference sequence). The trim removed 4 bases at V and 8 bases at J, leaving 4 bases unmatched. CDR3 sequence (DNA): TGCAGTGCTATGGGACAGTTCGGCTACACCTTC. Protein product: CSAMGQFGYTF.

There are a few counts of this clone. The V and J genes are TRBV5-4 and TRBJ2-3; tentatively, D is TRBD1 (6 bases). The CDR3 runs to 15 residues. With 5 bases removed from V and 2 bases from J, the gap between germline ends came to 15 bases. Germline values: CDR1 SGHNT, CDR2 YYREEE (reference sequence). In nucleotides, the CDR3 is TGTGCCAGCAGAGGAACAGGGACCCTCACAGATACGCAGTATTTT. Amino acid sequence: CASRGTGTLTDTQYF.

This clone has only a few counts. The rearrangement uses TRBV5-1 and TRBJ2-5; tentative D call: TRBD1 (6 bases). The germline CDR1 and CDR2 sequences are SGHRS and YFSETQ. V lost 3 bases and J lost 5, with 11 bases in between. The CDR3 sequence is 13 residues long. The CDR3 reads CASSSGELETQYF. CDR3 bases: TGCGCCAGCAGCTCAGGGGAGTTGGAGACCCAGTACTTC.

This clone has a handful of counts. The rearrangement links TRBV16 to TRBJ2-6, with a possible D match to TRBD1 (5 bases). The CDR3 covers 16 residues. V lost 0 bases and J lost 2, with 8 bases in between. Germline V gene lookup returns CDR1 KGHSY and CDR2 FQNENV. In DNA form, the CDR3 reads TGTGCCAGCAGCCAATCGCAAGGGGCTGGGGCCAACGTCCTGACTTTC. As protein: CASSQSQGAGANVLTF.

This clone turned up a few times. The chain combines TRBV9 with TRBJ2-2, with D possibly matching TRBD2 (6 bases). The V and J ends lost 3 bases and 3 bases respectively, with 9 bases between them. The CDR3 is 14 amino acids. Germline loops: CDR1 SGDLS, CDR2 YYNGEE. The CDR3 sequence is CASSGIADTGELFF. The CDR3 DNA reads TGTGCCAGCAGCGGAATAGCGGACACCGGGGAGCTGTTTTTT.

V gene TRBV5-4 combines with J gene TRBJ2-3; 7 bases map to TRBD1. Germline V CDR1 and CDR2: SGHNT, YYREEE (reference sequence). V shed 2 bases and J 5 bases; nucleotides not matched to a gene: 5. This CDR3 has 14 residues. Here the CDR3 DNA reads TGTGCCAGCAGCTTAGTACAGGGGAAAGATACGCAGTATTTT. Protein product: CASSLVQGKDTQYF.

This chain joins TRBV25-1 and TRBJ2-1; the match to TRBD1 covers 7 bases. The germline CDR1 and CDR2 sequences are MGHDK and SYGVNS. V dropped 6 bases and J dropped 8; count of bases not matched to a gene: 7. The CDR3 loop spans 13 amino acids. CDR3 DNA sequence: TGTGCCAGCAGGACGACAGGGTCTCATGAGCAGTTCTTC. Translated, it gives CASRTTGSHEQFF.

This chain links TRBV11-3 with TRBJ2-7, with 12 bases aligning to TRBD2. The CDR3 has 15 residues. Trimming removed 4 bases from V and 4 bases from J; junction bases left unmatched: 5. In germline, CDR1 is SGHNT, CDR2 YENEEA. The CDR3, as DNA: TGTGCCAGCAGCTCCGGACTAGCGGGACTGTACGAGCAGTACTTC. It codes for CASSSGLAGLYEQYF.

Only a few counts were recorded for this clone. This sequence joins TRBV9 and TRBJ1-1; 8 nucleotides line up with TRBD1. The CDR3 consists of 15 residues. Germline CDR1 reads SGDLS; CDR2 reads YYNGEE. V gave up 0 bases and J gave up 4 bases; unmatched junction bases: 5. The CDR3 DNA sequence: TGTGCCAGCAGCGTAGGCCCAGGGGGCCGCACTGAAGCTTTCTTT. Protein: CASSVGPGGRTEAFF.

This rearrangement joins TRBV25-1 to TRBJ2-1; 9 positions match TRBD1. Germline V lookup: CDR1 MGHDK, CDR2 SYGVNS. Trimming at V came to 4 bases and at J to 8 bases, leaving 9 bases not matched to a gene. The CDR3 is made up of 15 amino acids. CDR3 sequence reads: CASSGSGQGSDEQFF. As DNA, the CDR3 is TGTGCCAGCAGTGGATCGGGACAGGGATCCGATGAGCAGTTCTTC.

The CDR3 loop reads CASSQDTGWGPGANVLTF. As DNA, the CDR3 is TGTGCCAGCAGCCAAGATACAGGGTGGGGGCCTGGGGCCAACGTCCTGACTTTC. The V call is TRBV14, the J call TRBJ2-6; maybe TRBD1 (6 bases). The germline CDR1 and CDR2 sequences are SGHDN and FVKESK. CDR3 length equals 18 residues. V lost 0 bases, J lost 2 bases, and 14 bases lay in between.

This clone showed up just a few times. Other nucleotide sequences from this sample produce the same CDR3. The rearrangement uses TRBV4-3 and TRBJ2-7; 7 nucleotides line up with TRBD2. Germline V gene lookup returns CDR1 LGHNA and CDR2 YSLEER. CDR3 size: 14 residues. Unmatched junction bases numbered 3, after V lost 1 base and J lost 3 bases. CDR3 amino acids: CASSQGGRGYEQYF. DNA of the CDR3: TGCGCCAGCAGCCAAGGAGGGAGGGGCTACGAGCAGTACTTC.

This clone was counted only a few times. The sample carries other DNA sequences with the same CDR3. V usage is TRBV30 and J usage is TRBJ1-5, with D possibly matching TRBD1 (5 bases). The CDR3 has 13 residues. V shed 0 bases and J shed 4 bases, with 7 bases lying between them. CDR1 and CDR2 (germline): GTSNPN, SVGIG (reference sequence). CDR3 region: CAWSVQDNQPQHF. The CDR3 DNA follows: TGTGCCTGGAGTGTACAGGATAATCAGCCCCAGCATTTT.

The rearrangement links TRBV5-1 to TRBJ2-2; 7 nucleotides align to TRBD1. This CDR3 has 13 residues. Looked up from germline, CDR1 is SGHRS and CDR2 is YFSETQ. V was pared by 4 bases and J by 6 bases, with 3 bases of the junction left unmatched. The CDR3 DNA follows: TGCGCCAGCAGCCTTAGGGGGCCCGGGGAGCTGTTTTTT. This sequence encodes CASSLRGPGELFF.

This clone was counted between two and nine times. J is TRBJ2-7 and V is TRBV9; TRBD2 matches at 13 bases. The V gene end was trimmed by 7 bases and the J gene end by 5 bases; junction bases not matched to a gene: 12. This CDR3 contains 16 residues. CDR1 SGDLS and CDR2 YYNGEE come from the germline V gene. The CDR3, as DNA: TGTGCCAGCTCCCGGGGAGGACTAGCGGGAGTGCACGAGCAGTACTTC. It codes for CASSRGGLAGVHEQYF.

This chain connects TRBV15 to TRBJ2-5; D uncertain. The germline V gene encodes CDR1 LNHNV and CDR2 YYDKDF (reference sequence). The ends were cut back, 0 bases at V and 9 bases at J, with 14 bases in the middle. The CDR3 is 14 residues long. For the CDR3, the DNA is TGTGCCACCAGCAGAGATTGGCAGAACACCCCCCAGTACTTC. As protein: CATSRDWQNTPQYF.